This section outlines one T cell receptor (beta chain) sequence together with its context. The CDR3 totals 14 residues. Germline V gene lookup returns CDR1 LNHDA and CDR2 SQIVND (reference sequence). Trimming took 5 bases from V and 1 from J, leaving 11 bases between them. This specimen comes from a study of T cell changes during pregnancy in multiple sclerosis. Some clones are missing from TCRdb's copy, which holds only in-frame ones; the method was immunoSEQ multiplex PCR. The data hold tens of thousands of clones, with roughly 87% observed a single time. The chain is built from TRBV19 and TRBJ2-5, with a tentative D call TRBD1 (6 bases). The TCR was taken from a female donor with multiple sclerosis, enrolled in a pregnancy study. Sequences were derived from CD8+ T cells from peripheral blood mononuclear cells, sampled before pregnancy. The CDR3, as DNA: TGTGCCAGTAGTTCGAGACAGGTCCAAGAGACCCAGTACTTC. Protein sequence: CASSSRQVQETQYF.